The rows below give T cell receptor beta chains drawn from one sample of a study of tumor-infiltrating lymphocytes in localized non-small cell lung cancer. The assay was immunoSEQ multiplex PCR, and TCRdb's table has in-frame clones only and misses some. Found here are 15,000 to 20,000 clones, around 80% of them singletons; the top ten hold 5% to 7%. Material: lung tumor tissue. Receptors originate from a human donor with non-small cell lung cancer. The CDR3 runs from the conserved cysteine through the conserved F or W. Only some rows state a clone size, as once, few, many or a class for expanded clones.

j_call: TRBJ1-4
v_call: TRBV6-1
clone_size: once
cdr3_aa: CASQGHFNEKLFF

j_call: TRBJ2-3
v_call: TRBV10-3
clone_size: NA
cdr3_aa: CAISEPLRGGDTQYF

j_call: TRBJ2-1
v_call: TRBV5-1
clone_size: NA
cdr3_aa: CASSPDGSGSYNEQFF

j_call: TRBJ2-2
v_call: TRBV5-1
clone_size: few
cdr3_aa: CASSRVSSHTGELFF

j_call: TRBJ1-1
v_call: TRBV12-5
clone_size: NA
cdr3_aa: CASGPDRALAFF

j_call: TRBJ2-7
v_call: TRBV2
clone_size: NA
cdr3_aa: CASSLDRTELGEQYF

j_call: TRBJ1-2
v_call: TRBV28
clone_size: NA
cdr3_aa: CASSYGLSGYGYTF

j_call: TRBJ1-5
v_call: TRBV27
clone_size: NA
cdr3_aa: CASSPYSGTAREQPQHF

j_call: TRBJ1-2
v_call: TRBV2
clone_size: NA
cdr3_aa: CASSPEGGSGYTF

j_call: TRBJ1-1
v_call: TRBV10-3
clone_size: once
cdr3_aa: CAISLTGGDTEAFF

j_call: TRBJ2-7
v_call: TRBV2
clone_size: NA
cdr3_aa: CASSVGGGSYEQYF

j_call: TRBJ1-2
v_call: TRBV27
clone_size: NA
cdr3_aa: CASSALRDRGSLGYGYTF

j_call: TRBJ1-5
v_call: TRBV9
clone_size: NA
cdr3_aa: CASSPQGQPNQPQHF

j_call: TRBJ1-2
v_call: TRBV4-1
clone_size: few
cdr3_aa: CASSQDTTPGVYGYTF

j_call: TRBJ1-2
v_call: TRBV5-1
clone_size: NA
cdr3_aa: CASSLEGGWNYGYTF

j_call: TRBJ2-7
v_call: TRBV2
clone_size: NA
cdr3_aa: CASSIQGEQYF

j_call: TRBJ2-5
v_call: TRBV11-2
clone_size: NA
cdr3_aa: CASSLGAVGETQYF

j_call: TRBJ1-2
v_call: TRBV28
clone_size: NA
cdr3_aa: CASTIVTGGIFYGYTF

j_call: TRBJ1-4
v_call: TRBV28
clone_size: medium-sized
cdr3_aa: CASSFLQGATNEKLFF

j_call: TRBJ2-1
v_call: TRBV2
clone_size: few
cdr3_aa: CASSSALGSYNEQFF

j_call: TRBJ2-6
v_call: TRBV29-1
clone_size: NA
cdr3_aa: CSVGDRSGANVLTF

j_call: TRBJ1-1
v_call: TRBV5-6
clone_size: NA
cdr3_aa: CASITRQGALSFTEAFF

j_call: TRBJ2-7
v_call: TRBV2
clone_size: once
cdr3_aa: CASSLGLGQGIHEQYF

j_call: TRBJ2-1
v_call: TRBV9
clone_size: NA
cdr3_aa: CASSPGASGSREQFF

j_call: TRBJ2-7
v_call: TRBV6-1
clone_size: NA
cdr3_aa: CASRILPTGHYEQYF

j_call: TRBJ1-3
v_call: TRBV4-3
clone_size: few
cdr3_aa: CASSQSRGGSGNTIYF

j_call: TRBJ1-1
v_call: TRBV2
clone_size: few
cdr3_aa: CASSISRGGDTEAFF

j_call: TRBJ2-1
v_call: TRBV28
clone_size: NA
cdr3_aa: CASSLRAGAYNEQFF

j_call: TRBJ1-2
v_call: TRBV5-1
clone_size: NA
cdr3_aa: CASAREIASNYGYTF

j_call: TRBJ2-1
v_call: TRBV10-2
clone_size: few
cdr3_aa: CASSESSGSASEQFF

j_call: TRBJ2-3
v_call: TRBV7-2
clone_size: NA
cdr3_aa: CASSLARGTDTQYF

j_call: TRBJ1-2
v_call: TRBV6-1
clone_size: few
cdr3_aa: CASSETTGMGLYGYTF

j_call: TRBJ2-2
v_call: TRBV6-5
clone_size: NA
cdr3_aa: CASSRHTGELFF

j_call: TRBJ2-7
v_call: TRBV9
clone_size: NA
cdr3_aa: CASSPRGSFYEQYF

j_call: TRBJ2-7
v_call: TRBV10-2
clone_size: NA
cdr3_aa: CASSLQVGLHEQYF

j_call: TRBJ2-1
v_call: TRBV4-2
clone_size: NA
cdr3_aa: CASSQRWGSYNEQFF

j_call: TRBJ1-2
v_call: TRBV7-8
clone_size: NA
cdr3_aa: CASSLAGTRDARYTF

j_call: TRBJ2-5
v_call: TRBV9
clone_size: NA
cdr3_aa: CASSARASGMGETQYF

j_call: TRBJ1-2
v_call: TRBV28
clone_size: NA
cdr3_aa: CASSSTGWGYTF

j_call: TRBJ2-3
v_call: TRBV5-1
clone_size: NA
cdr3_aa: CASSLASGSGPRLYF

j_call: TRBJ2-2
v_call: TRBV30
clone_size: once
cdr3_aa: CAGARGTFGELFF

j_call: TRBJ1-4
v_call: TRBV6-1
clone_size: NA
cdr3_aa: CASSEPGVEKLFF

j_call: TRBJ2-2
v_call: TRBV5-1
clone_size: NA
cdr3_aa: CASSFRLAGGSGELFF

j_call: TRBJ2-2
v_call: TRBV11-3
clone_size: few
cdr3_aa: CASSRRNREAGELFF

j_call: TRBJ2-7
v_call: TRBV7-9
clone_size: NA
cdr3_aa: CASSLKPRGEYEQYF

j_call: TRBJ2-7
v_call: TRBV18
clone_size: NA
cdr3_aa: CASSPGTGVVEQYF

j_call: TRBJ1-2
v_call: TRBV5-1
clone_size: NA
cdr3_aa: CASRPGRGADNYGYTF

j_call: TRBJ1-3
v_call: TRBV29-1
clone_size: NA
cdr3_aa: CSVGTTSGNTIYF

j_call: TRBJ1-2
v_call: TRBV4-3
clone_size: NA
cdr3_aa: CASSQDPGGVYGYTF

j_call: TRBJ2-5
v_call: TRBV27
clone_size: NA
cdr3_aa: CASSLAGSGRETQYF

j_call: TRBJ2-7
v_call: TRBV5-6
clone_size: NA
cdr3_aa: CASSSKPGLEQYF

j_call: TRBJ2-3
v_call: TRBV29-1
clone_size: NA
cdr3_aa: CSVEADRTDTQYF

j_call: TRBJ2-3
v_call: TRBV7-2
clone_size: once
cdr3_aa: CASSLSGRGDTQYF

j_call: TRBJ2-1
v_call: TRBV10-3
clone_size: NA
cdr3_aa: CAISPGVLAGIHEQFF

j_call: TRBJ2-1
v_call: TRBV7-8
clone_size: NA
cdr3_aa: CASSLGLAGGGGHEQFF

j_call: TRBJ1-1
v_call: TRBV5-4
clone_size: NA
cdr3_aa: CASSGGQLQGSRRGAFF

j_call: TRBJ2-1
v_call: TRBV12-5
clone_size: NA
cdr3_aa: CASGILSGSYNEQFF

j_call: TRBJ1-2
v_call: TRBV5-5
clone_size: NA
cdr3_aa: CASSLNQGAPYGYTF

j_call: TRBJ1-4
v_call: TRBV9
clone_size: NA
cdr3_aa: CASSGQGTNEKLFF

j_call: TRBJ1-5
v_call: TRBV7-8
clone_size: NA
cdr3_aa: CARENQPQHF